The 32 T cell receptor beta chains below were found in one sample sequenced in a study of blood T cell repertoires in COVID-19. This table comes from immunoSEQ multiplex PCR, and its TCRdb copy is limited to in-frame clones, with some not included. The sample lists more than 150,000 clones, roughly 80% occurring once. Sequencing used peripheral blood. The receptors originated from a human donor in a cohort sampled during active COVID-19.

The CDR3 loop is CASSTGTVNTEAFF. The CDR3 region has the DNA TGTGCCAGCTCAACAGGGACGGTGAACACTGAAGCTTTCTTT. The rearrangement joins TRBV18 to TRBJ1-1; D is possibly TRBD1 (6 bases). The V and J ends lost 5 bases and 0 bases respectively, with 10 bases between them. CDR3 length: 14 residues. Germline values: CDR1 KGHSH, CDR2 LQKENI. The variable domain in full, completed from reference TRBV18 and TRBJ1-1, reads NAGVMQNPRHLVRRRGQEARLRCSPMKGHSHVYWYRQLPEEGLKFMVYLQKENIIDESGMPKERFSAEFPKEGPSILRIQQVVRGDSAAYFCASSTGTVNTEAFFGQGTRLTVV.

This rearrangement joins TRBV9 to TRBJ1-3; D gene unclear. The V gene lost 3 bases and the J gene lost 0 bases, with 10 bases spanning the gap. Germline lookup yields CDR1 SGDLS and CDR2 YYNGEE. CDR3 length: 15 residues. DNA for the CDR3: TGTGCCAGCAGCGCCGACCGGAGCTCTGGAAACACCATATATTTT. This gives the protein CASSADRSSGNTIYF. The entire variable domain, with the rest obtained from reference TRBV9 and TRBJ1-3, is as follows: DSGVTQTPKHLITATGQRVTLRCSPRSGDLSVYWYQQSLDQGLQFLIQYYNGEERAKGNILERFSAQQFPDLHSELNLSSLELGDSALYFCASSADRSSGNTIYFGEGSWLTVV.

The chain joins TRBV14 to TRBJ2-5; tentatively, D is TRBD2 (6 bases). This CDR3 spans 16 amino acids. The V end was cut by 0 bases, the J end by 7 bases, with 18 bases between. The germline V gene encodes CDR1 SGHDN and CDR2 FVKESK. The CDR3 nucleotides read TGTGCCAGCAGCCAAGAAAGTCGTAGGAGGGGTGGGACCCAGTACTTC. It encodes CASSQESRRRGGTQYF.

The chain combines TRBV2 with TRBJ1-4; 7 nucleotides match TRBD1. This CDR3 is 17 amino acids long. J was trimmed by 6 bases and V by 3 bases; bases with no gene match: 13. From germline, CDR1 is SNHLY and CDR2 FYNNEI. The DNA for the CDR3 is TGTGCCAGCAGTGATTTCGGACAGGTGGTATCTGATGAAAAACTGTTTTTT. Translated: CASSDFGQVVSDEKLFF.

The rearrangement joins TRBV7-8 to TRBJ2-5; 7 nucleotides match TRBD2. Unmatched junction bases numbered 8, after V lost 2 bases and J lost 5 bases. Germline lookup yields CDR1 SGHVS and CDR2 FQNEAQ. The CDR3 covers 15 residues. CDR3 DNA sequence: TGTGCCAGCAGCTTATTAAGGACTAGGGTTGAGACCCAGTACTTC. Protein sequence: CASSLLRTRVETQYF.

This clone has more than one count but fewer than ten. The genes are TRBV4-1 and TRBJ1-2; D perhaps matches TRBD1 (5 bases). The CDR3 covers 16 residues. V was shortened by 1 base and J by 4 bases, with 16 bases between the two germline ends. Germline V gene data show CDR1 as MGHRA and CDR2 as YSYEKL. CDR3 residues: CASSQGNPWGVYGYTF. DNA for the CDR3: TGCGCCAGCAGCCAAGGGAATCCGTGGGGGGTCTATGGCTACACCTTC.

This chain uses TRBV3-1 (or the pseudogene TRBV3-2) with TRBJ2-7; weak D call: TRBD1 (5 bases). V dropped 2 bases and J dropped 7 bases, with 12 bases sitting between them. The CDR3 sequence is 13 residues long. From germline, CDR1 is LGHDT and CDR2 YNNKEL (reference sequence). Here the CDR3 DNA reads TGTGCCAGCAGCCAATTGGGGCAGCTTGAGCAGTACTTC. Protein sequence: CASSQLGQLEQYF.

The chain has TRBV10-3 and TRBJ2-6; D remains ambiguous. CDR3 length: 13 amino acids. Germline V gene lookup returns CDR1 ENHRY and CDR2 SYGVKD. V was pared by 3 bases and J by 4 bases, with 4 bases between. The CDR3 region has the DNA TGTGCCATCAGTGACCCAGGGGCCAACGTCCTGACTTTC. It specifies CAISDPGANVLTF.

The chain links TRBV5-4 to TRBJ1-4; 12 nucleotides align to TRBD1. The CDR3 runs 17 residues. The J segment lost 5 bases and the V segment lost 3 bases, leaving 8 bases of the junction unmatched. The germline V gene has CDR1 SGHNT and CDR2 YYREEE (reference sequence). CDR3 protein: CASSSGTGGSRNEKLFF. Written as DNA, the CDR3 is TGTGCCAGCAGCTCCGGGACAGGGGGCTCTCGAAATGAAAAACTGTTTTTT.

The genes are TRBV5-4 and TRBJ1-5; unclear D gene. Per germline, CDR1 SGHNT and CDR2 YYREEE (reference sequence). The CDR3 runs to 14 residues. Deletions cut 0 bases from V and 4 bases from J, with 8 bases between. CDR3: CASSLAGGNQPQHF. DNA of the CDR3: TGTGCCAGCAGCTTGGCCGGAGGGAATCAGCCCCAGCATTTT.

This rearrangement joins TRBV5-4 to TRBJ2-5, with 7 bases matching TRBD1. Looked up from germline, CDR1 is SGHNT and CDR2 is YYREEE (reference sequence). The CDR3 totals 14 residues. Unmatched junction bases numbered 8, after V lost 4 bases and J lost 5 bases. The CDR3 region is CASSLWDSLETQYF. As DNA, the CDR3 is TGTGCCAGCAGCCTCTGGGACAGCTTGGAGACCCAGTACTTC.

This chain connects TRBV13 to TRBJ1-1; D unclear. CDR3 length equals 14 residues. Germline V lookup: CDR1 PRHDT, CDR2 FYEKMQ (reference sequence). V was cut by 4 bases and J by 1 base, with 10 bases left in between. CDR3 in amino acids: CASSSLERNTEAFF. CDR3 in DNA: TGTGCCAGCAGCTCTCTAGAGAGGAACACTGAAGCTTTCTTT.

The DNA for the CDR3 is TGTGCCAGTGGACTTTGGGGAGCTGAAGCTTTCTTT. Translation gives CASGLWGAEAFF. This sequence joins TRBV19 and TRBJ1-1; D gene ambiguous. Trimming pared 8 bases from V and 6 bases from J, leaving 13 bases between. Germline V gene data show CDR1 as LNHDA and CDR2 as SQIVND (reference sequence). This CDR3 has 12 residues.

The rearrangement joins TRBV3-1 (or the pseudogene TRBV3-2) to TRBJ1-1, with no clear D. The CDR3 has 11 amino acids. V lost 1 base to trimming and J lost 11 bases, with 8 bases between them. In germline, CDR1 is LGHDT, CDR2 YNNKEL (reference sequence). CDR3 coding DNA: TGTGCCAGCAGCCAAGGAGGGCACGCTTTCTTT. It translates to CASSQGGHAFF.

The J gene is TRBJ1-2, the V gene TRBV23-1; TRBD1 agrees at 9 bases. TRBV23-1 counts as an open reading frame of uncertain function. The J segment lost 7 bases and the V segment lost 8 bases, leaving 20 bases of the junction unmatched. CDR3 length: 17 amino acids. The CDR3 region is CASQAPGNDRGEVGYTF. The DNA for the CDR3 is TGCGCCAGCCAGGCCCCCGGCAACGACAGGGGGGAAGTTGGCTACACCTTC.

The V and J genes are TRBV4-2 and TRBJ2-2, with D perhaps matching TRBD2 (7 bases). The V gene lost 4 bases and the J gene lost 5 bases, with 14 bases spanning the gap. The CDR3 is made up of 15 amino acids. The germline gives CDR1 LGHNA, CDR2 YNFKEQ. This chain's CDR3 is CASSPRGPGTGELFF. CDR3 DNA: TGTGCCAGCAGCCCGCGGGGGCCGGGGACCGGGGAGCTGTTTTTT.

The chain uses TRBV7-2 and TRBJ2-2; D might be TRBD1 (5 bases). V shed 4 bases and J shed 4 bases, with 10 bases lying between them. The CDR3 contains 14 residues. The V gene's germline CDR1 is SGHTA and CDR2 FQGNSA. The CDR3 loop reads CASSSQGGTGELFF. DNA of the CDR3: TGTGCCAGCAGCTCGCAGGGTGGCACCGGGGAGCTGTTTTTT. Combining the CDR3 with reference TRBV7-2 and TRBJ2-2 gives the whole variable domain GAGVSQSPSNKVTEKGKDVELRCDPISGHTALYWYRQSLGQGLEFLIYFQGNSAPDKSGLPSDRFSAERTGGSVSTLTIQRTQQEDSAVYLCASSSQGGTGELFFGEGSRLTVL.

The chain joins TRBV13 to TRBJ1-1, with 7 bases identical to TRBD1. This CDR3 region has 15 residues. Germline trimming cut 3 bases from V and 0 bases from J; bases unmatched to any gene: 4. Germline CDR1 is PRHDT and CDR2 is FYEKMQ (reference sequence). CDR3 nucleotides: TGTGCCAGCAGCTTCCGGGGACAGCTGAACACTGAAGCTTTCTTT. It translates to CASSFRGQLNTEAFF. Full variable domain (rest looked up from reference TRBV13 and TRBJ1-1): AAGVIQSPRHLIKEKRETATLKCYPIPRHDTVYWYQQGPGQDPQFLISFYEKMQSDKGSIPDRFSAQQFSDYHSELNMSSLELGDSALYFCASSFRGQLNTEAFFGQGTRLTVV.

This rearrangement joins TRBV5-6 to TRBJ2-7; D perhaps matches TRBD2 (5 bases). CDR3 length equals 14 residues. Per the germline V gene, CDR1 is SGHDT and CDR2 is YYEEEE. Trimming cost V 4 bases and J 0 bases, with 11 bases left between them. The CDR3 nucleotides read TGTGCCAGCAGCCTAGGACTCAGCTCCTACGAGCAGTACTTC. It codes for CASSLGLSSYEQYF.

This chain joins TRBV7-3 and TRBJ2-3; 7 bases agree with TRBD2. The V segment lost 5 bases and the J segment 6 bases; nucleotides outside the gene matches: 8. Germline lookup yields CDR1 SGHTA and CDR2 FQGTGA. This CDR3 has 14 residues. The CDR3 loop is CASSMSGGEDTQYF. The CDR3 coding sequence is TGTGCCAGCAGCATGTCGGGGGGAGAGGATACGCAGTATTTT.

This chain links TRBV9 with TRBJ1-1; D call uncertain. The CDR3 runs 14 residues. Trimming removed 0 bases at V and 0 bases at J, with 6 bases between. CDR1 is SGDLS, CDR2 YYNGEE, per germline. CDR3 sequence: CASSVGSMNTEAFF. The CDR3 DNA reads as TGTGCCAGCAGCGTAGGAAGCATGAACACTGAAGCTTTCTTT.

The chain has TRBV4-1 and TRBJ1-2; maybe TRBD1 (5 bases). The ends were cut back, 1 base at V and 4 bases at J, with 10 bases in the middle. CDR3 size: 14 residues. CDR1 and CDR2 from the germline V gene are MGHRA and YSYEKL. CDR3 in DNA: TGCGCCAGCAGCCAAGGTCCAGGGATCTATGGCTACACCTTC. Amino acids: CASSQGPGIYGYTF.

The gene calls are TRBV5-1 and TRBJ2-7; 9 bases match TRBD2. Germline trimming cut 0 bases from V and 2 bases from J; bases unmatched to any gene: 6. Germline V gene data show CDR1 as SGHRS and CDR2 as YFSETQ. The CDR3 contains 16 residues. The DNA of the CDR3 is TGCGCCAGCAGCTTGGACACGGGCGGGGGGGCCTACGAGCAGTACTTC. This sequence encodes CASSLDTGGGAYEQYF. The entire variable domain, with the rest obtained from reference TRBV5-1 and TRBJ2-7, is as follows: KAGVTQTPRYLIKTRGQQVTLSCSPISGHRSVSWYQQTPGQGLQFLFEYFSETQRNKGNFPGRFSGRQFSNSRSEMNVSTLELGDSALYLCASSLDTGGGAYEQYFGPGTRLTVT.

This chain joins TRBV3-1 (or the pseudogene TRBV3-2) and TRBJ2-3; D is unresolved. Trimming shortened V by 3 bases and J by 0 bases, and 7 bases separated the two germline ends. Looked up from germline, CDR1 is LGHDT and CDR2 is YNNKEL (reference sequence). This CDR3 spans 14 amino acids. CDR3 residues: CASSHSLSTDTQYF. The CDR3 DNA sequence: TGTGCCAGCAGCCATAGTCTAAGCACAGATACGCAGTATTTT.

V and J are TRBV6-1 and TRBJ2-1; TRBD2 aligns across 7 bases. V lost 3 bases and J lost 9; bases outside the gene matches: 11. Germline CDR1 and CDR2: MNHNS and SASEGT. There are 15 residues in the CDR3. The CDR3 bases are TGTGCCAGCAGTGATATCGGCGGGGGTTATACTGAGCAGTTCTTC. This translates into CASSDIGGGYTEQFF.

This clone was observed a few times. The chain has TRBV5-5 and TRBJ1-5; D gene ambiguous. The ends were cut back, 2 bases at V and 3 bases at J, with 6 bases in the middle. Germline V gives CDR1 SGHKS, CDR2 YYEKEE (reference sequence). This CDR3 spans 13 amino acids. Here the CDR3 reads CASSLQPNQPQHF. The DNA of the CDR3 is TGTGCCAGCAGCTTACAGCCCAATCAGCCCCAGCATTTT.

The chain combines TRBV3-1 (or the pseudogene TRBV3-2) with TRBJ2-5; D ambiguous. There are 14 residues in the CDR3. Trimming removed 4 bases at V and 5 bases at J, with 14 bases between. Looked up from germline, CDR1 is LGHDT and CDR2 is YNNKEL (reference sequence). CDR3 residues: CASSPGGRVETQYF. The DNA of the CDR3 is TGTGCCAGCAGCCCCGGCGGCAGAGTGGAGACCCAGTACTTC.

V and J are TRBV2 and TRBJ2-1, with TRBD2 as a possible D gene (5 bases). With 6 bases removed from V and 5 bases from J, the gap between germline ends came to 17 bases. CDR3 length: 15 residues. Germline V gives CDR1 SNHLY, CDR2 FYNNEI. The CDR3 nucleotides read TGTGCCAGCAGCTTTACACAGCGGTCGAACAATGAGCAGTTCTTC. Protein: CASSFTQRSNNEQFF. The full variable domain, rest sourced from reference TRBV2 and TRBJ2-1, is EPEVTQTPSHQVTQMGQEVILRCVPISNHLYFYWYRQILGQKVEFLVSFYNNEISEKSEIFDDQFSVERPDGSNFTLKIRSTKLEDSAMYFCASSFTQRSNNEQFFGPGTRLTVL.

The CDR3 DNA reads TGCAGCGTTGAAATTAGCGGAGAGACCCAGTACTTC. Its protein product is CSVEISGETQYF. V is TRBV29-1 and J is TRBJ2-5, with D possibly matching TRBD2 (6 bases). V was clipped by 2 bases and J by 4 bases, with 8 bases between them. CDR1 is SQVTM, CDR2 ANQGSEA, per germline. CDR3 size: 12 residues.

The V gene is TRBV4-1, the J gene TRBJ2-2; unclear D gene. Germline-derived CDR1 and CDR2 are MGHRA and YSYEKL. CDR3 length: 12 amino acids. The V and J ends lost 5 bases and 7 bases respectively, with 8 bases between them. The CDR3 coding sequence is TGCGCCAGCAGCAAGCCGGGCGGGGAGCTGTTTTTT. Residues: CASSKPGGELFF.

The V and J genes are TRBV6-5 and TRBJ1-2; tentative D call: TRBD1 (5 bases). Trimming removed 11 bases from V and 0 bases from J, with 13 bases in between. The CDR3 spans 13 residues. Germline CDR1 reads MNHEY; CDR2 reads SVGAGI. The CDR3 DNA follows: TGTGCCGCGAGACGGGGGTCTAACTATGGCTACACCTTC. This gives the protein CAARRGSNYGYTF.

This chain joins TRBV5-1 and TRBJ1-2, with 8 nucleotides matching TRBD1. Trimming at V came to 2 bases and at J to 7 bases, leaving 10 bases not matched to a gene. The CDR3 is 15 residues long. The V gene's germline CDR1 is SGHRS and CDR2 YFSETQ. CDR3 nucleotide sequence: TGCGCCAGCAGCTTAATGGACAGGGCACTCGGTGGCTACACCTTC. As protein: CASSLMDRALGGYTF. Full variable domain (missing parts from reference TRBV5-1 and TRBJ1-2): KAGVTQTPRYLIKTRGQQVTLSCSPISGHRSVSWYQQTPGQGLQFLFEYFSETQRNKGNFPGRFSGRQFSNSRSEMNVSTLELGDSALYLCASSLMDRALGGYTFGSGTRLTVV.